This passage covers 7 T cell receptor beta chains from one sample sequenced in a study of CD8 T cells in ankylosing spondylitis. Study conclusions and caveats: Blood of patients with ankylosing spondylitis appeared to be characterized by a TCR beta motif of 8 or 9 highly homologous variants.

Each CDR3 protein is one row after TCRdb ran MiXCR on the 5' RACE reads. This table holds about 700,000 distinct CDR3 sequences, over 15% found once. No antigen has been identified for these receptors. Sequencing was carried out using blood, either unsorted or a sorted T cell fraction (not recorded which). Receptor source: a male donor with ankylosing spondylitis.

This clonotype was counted between two and nine times. The chain employs TRBV20-1 and TRBJ2-1; TRBD2 matches 8 bases. Germline V gives CDR1 DFQATT, CDR2 SNEGSKA (reference sequence). The CDR3 runs 18 residues. V trimming: 0 bases; J trimming: 7 bases; junction bases outside the gene matches: 17. The CDR3 nucleotides read TGCAGTGCTAGAGACAAGTCGGGTGCAGCGGGAGTTGTAAATGAGCAGTTCTTC. Translation gives CSARDKSGAAGVVNEQFF.

This clonotype was seen a few times. CDR3 in DNA: TGCAGCGCCTCAGACCCACAAGAGACCCAGTACTTC. As protein: CSASDPQETQYF. The V and J genes are TRBV29-1 and TRBJ2-5; D is ambiguous. Germline V gene lookup returns CDR1 SQVTM and CDR2 ANQGSEA. Trimming cost V 7 bases and J 2 bases, with 11 bases left between them. The CDR3 totals 12 residues.

J is TRBJ2-2 and V is TRBV6-5, with unresolved D. Germline lookup yields CDR1 MNHEY and CDR2 SVGAGI. This CDR3 has 14 residues. Trimming took off 2 bases at V and 6 bases at J, with 10 bases between the two ends. Here the CDR3 reads CASSYTNRAGELFF. CDR3 in DNA: TGTGCCAGCAGTTACACTAATCGGGCCGGGGAGCTGTTTTTT.

V gene TRBV5-1 combines with J gene TRBJ1-1; 9 bases are shared with TRBD1. Germline loops: CDR1 SGHRS, CDR2 YFSETQ. The CDR3 extends over 14 amino acids. V lost 4 bases and J lost 7; bases outside the gene matches: 8. In DNA form, the CDR3 reads TGCGCCAGCAGCATAGGACAGGGGAAGGATGAAGCTTTCTTT. Its translation: CASSIGQGKDEAFF. Full variable domain (remainder filled in from reference TRBV5-1 and TRBJ1-1): KAGVTQTPRYLIKTRGQQVTLSCSPISGHRSVSWYQQTPGQGLQFLFEYFSETQRNKGNFPGRFSGRQFSNSRSEMNVSTLELGDSALYLCASSIGQGKDEAFFGQGTRLTVV.

V and J are TRBV10-3 and TRBJ2-7, with unresolved D. V dropped 2 bases and J dropped 5 bases, with 7 bases sitting between them. Germline CDR1 and CDR2: ENHRY and SYGVKD. There are 12 residues in the CDR3. The CDR3 here is CAISESSNEQYF. The CDR3 region has the DNA TGTGCCATCAGTGAGAGCAGTAACGAGCAGTACTTC.

The chain's CDR3 is CASSLFVQGQGKGYEQYF. CDR3 DNA: TGTGCCAGCAGCTTATTCGTTCAGGGACAGGGGAAGGGCTACGAGCAGTACTTC. The chain joins TRBV7-6 to TRBJ2-7; TRBD1 matches at 10 bases. V lost 2 bases to trimming and J lost 3 bases; unmatched junction nucleotides: 13. The CDR3 consists of 18 residues. Germline values: CDR1 SGHVS, CDR2 FNYEAQ.

This clonotype was recorded a few times. V is TRBV19 and J is TRBJ1-2; 8 bases fit TRBD1. Germline CDR1 reads LNHDA; CDR2 reads SQIVND (reference sequence). The CDR3 has 16 residues. With 5 bases clipped from V and 2 bases from J, the junction kept 10 bases outside the gene matches. The CDR3 DNA reads TGTGCCAGTAGTGAACACAGGGGGGCAGGGAACTATGGCTACACCTTC. This translates into CASSEHRGAGNYGYTF.